This T cell receptor (beta chain) was found in a study of CD8+ T cells in alopecia areata (dated by TCRdb to the late 2010s). Regarding the complete study: The treated patients took part in an open-label pilot trial in which moderate-to-severe alopecia areata was treated with oral tofacitinib at 5 to 10 mg twice daily. Patients received tofacitinib for 6 to 18 months and were then followed off drug for 6 months to check for delayed response and recurrence. The SALT score, which quantifies the percentage of affected scalp surface area, was used to measure disease severity in treated patients. High-throughput TCRbeta sequencing was used to examine T cell clonal expansion in alopecia areata in both the C3H/HeJ mouse model and human patients. Human TCRbeta sequencing covered scalp tissue and sorted CD4+ and CD8+ peripheral blood T cells from patchy and totalis/universalis alopecia areata patients and healthy controls. Patients on tofacitinib were biopsied at baseline and after 4 and 24 weeks of treatment, and several of the patients also had a later scalp biopsy. Scalp clonality was compared across normal scalp (n=4), patchy alopecia areata scalp (n=8), and alopecia totalis/universalis scalp (n=8). RNA was obtained with the PAXgene miRNA kit for fixed scalp, the miRNeasy kit for PBMCs, and the RNeasy kit for mouse skin. TCRbeta CDR3 regions were amplified by immunoSEQ multiplex PCR with 35 Vbeta forward and 13 Jbeta reverse primers.

CDR1 and CDR2, looked up from the germline V gene, are SGHRS and YFSETQ. The CDR3 sequence holds 16 residues, the cysteine and phenylalanine included. The retained sequence is limited to the CDR3, 48 bases, with the frame set at the first base. V lost 3 bases and J lost 2 bases; the stretch between them is 17 bases long. With respect to this clone: Its antigen remains undetermined. No quality values exist for individual bases; no much larger clone is one base distant.

The research as a whole found: Compared with mice, TCR sequences shared between patients were less clear, possibly partly because of HLA diversity across the patient population. During tofacitinib treatment, many expanded lesional clones stuck around in both scalp and blood, and this persistence may partly explain why relapse happens after treatment is stopped. Resident alphabeta T cells in normal human skin are also sequenced, complicating scalp TCR repertoire analysis, unlike mouse skin dominated by gammadelta T cells. Compared with normal scalp, lesional scalp, particularly in alopecia totalis/universalis, had higher clonality and more expanded CD8+ clones, which suggests antigenic drive. Tofacitinib significantly lowered scalp clonality and the number of expanded CD8+ clones among the top 100 scalp clones. Because the treated cohort was small and had just a single nonresponder, larger studies are needed to establish links between baseline CD8+ expansion and response.

The meaning of the sample's time point label: 4 weeks on oral tofacitinib. The intended sense of this specimen's treatment or condition label: oral pan-JAK inhibitor, 5-10 mg twice daily. Peripheral blood and lesional scalp punch biopsies were obtained from patients with alopecia areata. PBMCs were isolated by density centrifugation and stained for CD3, CD4 and CD8, after which CD4+ and CD8+ T cells were sorted on a FACSAria. The library came from the immunoSEQ multiplex PCR assay. RNA was extracted from all samples and reverse transcribed into cDNA as template for TCR sequencing. SuperScript III was used to make first-strand cDNA, primed with a 2:1 mix of oligo-dT and random hexamers. A synthetic immune receptor repertoire was used to assess amplification bias, and residual bias was removed computationally. Under the source paper's analysis protocol: Raw reads were preprocessed for error removal, and CDR3 was defined according to IMGT conventions as running from the conserved cysteine to phenylalanine. Clonality was calculated as 1 minus Shannon entropy normalized by log2 of the number of productive unique TCRs. Whether each scalp clone was CD4 or CD8 was inferred by checking scalp TCRbeta sequences against the CD4 and CD8 repertoires from sorted blood. TCRdb's version of the immuneACCESS table is confined to in-frame rearrangements and falls short of the full clone set. An unresolved V gene accounts for under half of the shortfall where checked; the remainder is of unknown origin. Clonal size and the V and J genes are those of that table, whereas D and trimming came from the DNA. In all, the sample holds fewer than 250,000 clones, and about 60% of those were seen once. Together, the top ten hold less than 0.8% of the sample.

The specimen comprised CD4+ T cells sorted from blood, sampled at week 4, from a patient treated with tofacitinib. The sequence was obtained from a human donor with alopecia areata. This chain joins TRBV5-1 to TRBJ2-5, with the D segment possibly TRBD1 or TRBD2, each aligning over 5 bases. The DNA reads TGCGCCAGCAGCTGGTCTTCGAGGGGTACACAAGAGACCCAGTACTTC. Translation gives CASSWSSRGTQETQYF.